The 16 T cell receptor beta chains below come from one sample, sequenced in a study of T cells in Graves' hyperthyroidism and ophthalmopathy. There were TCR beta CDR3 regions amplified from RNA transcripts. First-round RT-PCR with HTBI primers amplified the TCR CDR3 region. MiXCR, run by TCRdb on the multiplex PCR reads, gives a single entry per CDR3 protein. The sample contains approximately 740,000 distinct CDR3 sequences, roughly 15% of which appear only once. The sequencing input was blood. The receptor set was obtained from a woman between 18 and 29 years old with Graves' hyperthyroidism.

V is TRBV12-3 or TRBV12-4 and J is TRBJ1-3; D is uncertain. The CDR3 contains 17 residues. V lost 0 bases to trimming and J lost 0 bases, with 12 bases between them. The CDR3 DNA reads TGTGCCAGCAGTTTAGCGGTAGGCGGACTCTCTGGAAACACCATATATTTT. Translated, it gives CASSLAVGGLSGNTIYF.

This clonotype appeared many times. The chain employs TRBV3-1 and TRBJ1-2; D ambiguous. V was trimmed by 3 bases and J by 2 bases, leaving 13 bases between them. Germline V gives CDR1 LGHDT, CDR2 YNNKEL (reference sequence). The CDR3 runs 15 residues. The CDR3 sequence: CASSHSYTTNYGYTF. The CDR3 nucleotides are TGTGCCAGCAGCCATAGCTACACGACCAACTATGGCTACACCTTC. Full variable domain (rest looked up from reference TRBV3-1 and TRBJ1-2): DTAVSQTPKYLVTQMGNDKSIKCEQNLGHDTMYWYKQDSKKFLKIMFSYNNKELIINETVPNRFSPKSPDKAHLNLHINSLELGDSAVYFCASSHSYTTNYGYTFGSGTRLTVV.

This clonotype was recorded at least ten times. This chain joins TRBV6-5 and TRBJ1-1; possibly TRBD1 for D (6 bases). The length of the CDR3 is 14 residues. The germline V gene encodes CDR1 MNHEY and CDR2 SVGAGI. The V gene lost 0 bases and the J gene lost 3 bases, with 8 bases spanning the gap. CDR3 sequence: CASSYSGQDTEAFF. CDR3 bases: TGTGCCAGCAGTTACTCGGGACAAGACACTGAAGCTTTCTTT.

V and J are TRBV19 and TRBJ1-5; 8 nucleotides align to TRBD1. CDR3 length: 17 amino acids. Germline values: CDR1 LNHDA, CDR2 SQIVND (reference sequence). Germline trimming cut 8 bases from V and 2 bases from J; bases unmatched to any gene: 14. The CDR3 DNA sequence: TGTGCCAGTGGCAATCGGACAGGGACGTTCGGCAATCAGCCCCAGCATTTT. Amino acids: CASGNRTGTFGNQPQHF.

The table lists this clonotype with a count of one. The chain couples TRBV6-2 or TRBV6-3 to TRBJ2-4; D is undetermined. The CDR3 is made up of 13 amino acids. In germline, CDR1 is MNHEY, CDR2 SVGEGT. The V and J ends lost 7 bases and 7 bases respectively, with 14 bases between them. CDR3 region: CASTTSERNIQYF. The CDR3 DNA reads TGTGCCAGCACCACGTCCGAGAGGAACATTCAGTACTTC.

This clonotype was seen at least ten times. DNA for the CDR3: TGTGCCAGCAGTTTCGGGGGAGGGGCCAAAAACATTCAGTACTTC. This encodes CASSFGGGAKNIQYF. The chain couples TRBV28 to TRBJ2-4, with 7 bases aligning to TRBD2. V dropped 3 bases and J dropped 1; count of bases not matched to a gene: 3. Germline CDR1 reads MDHEN; CDR2 reads SYDVKM. This CDR3 is built from 15 residues.

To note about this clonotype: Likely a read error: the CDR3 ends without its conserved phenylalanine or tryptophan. CDR3 amino acids: CASSGNRGPYNEQFL. CDR3 coding DNA: TGTGCCAGCAGCGGCAACAGGGGACCCTACAATGAGCAGTTCCTC. The V gene is TRBV9, the J gene TRBJ2-1; 7 bases are a match to TRBD1. Germline assignment: CDR1 SGDLS and CDR2 YYNGEE. The CDR3 totals 15 residues. V lost 3 bases, J lost 2 bases, and 5 bases stayed unmatched.

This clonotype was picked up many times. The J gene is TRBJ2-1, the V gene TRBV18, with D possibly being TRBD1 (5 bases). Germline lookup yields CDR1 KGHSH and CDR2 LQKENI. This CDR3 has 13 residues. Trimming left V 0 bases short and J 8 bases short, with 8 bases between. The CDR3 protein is CASSPPDSHEQFF. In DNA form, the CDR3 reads TGTGCCAGCTCACCACCCGACAGTCATGAGCAGTTCTTC.

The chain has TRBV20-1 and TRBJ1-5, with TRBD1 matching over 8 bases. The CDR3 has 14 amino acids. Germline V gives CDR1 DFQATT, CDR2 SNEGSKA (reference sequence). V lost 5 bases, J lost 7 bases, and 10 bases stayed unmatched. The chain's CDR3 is CSARQGSVVQPQHF. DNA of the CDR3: TGCAGTGCTCGACAGGGGTCGGTGGTACAGCCCCAGCATTTT.

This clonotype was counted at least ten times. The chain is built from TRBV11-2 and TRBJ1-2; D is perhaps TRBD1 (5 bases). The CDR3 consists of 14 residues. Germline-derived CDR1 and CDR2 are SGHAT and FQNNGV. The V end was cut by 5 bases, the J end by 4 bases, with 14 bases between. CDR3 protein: CASSLWDSGYGYTF. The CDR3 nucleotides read TGTGCCAGCAGCCTGTGGGACTCCGGCTATGGCTACACCTTC. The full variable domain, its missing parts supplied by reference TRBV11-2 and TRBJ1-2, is EAGVAQSPRYKIIEKRQSVAFWCNPISGHATLYWYQQILGQGPKLLIQFQNNGVVDDSQLPKDRFSAERLKGVDSTLKIQPAKLEDSAVYLCASSLWDSGYGYTFGSGTRLTVV.

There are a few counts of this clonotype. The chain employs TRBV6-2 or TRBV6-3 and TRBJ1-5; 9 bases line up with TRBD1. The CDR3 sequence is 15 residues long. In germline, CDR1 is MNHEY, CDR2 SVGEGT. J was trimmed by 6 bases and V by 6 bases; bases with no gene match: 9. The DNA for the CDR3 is TGTGCCAGCAGCCCAAGGACAGGGGATCCTCAGCCCCAGCATTTT. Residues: CASSPRTGDPQPQHF.

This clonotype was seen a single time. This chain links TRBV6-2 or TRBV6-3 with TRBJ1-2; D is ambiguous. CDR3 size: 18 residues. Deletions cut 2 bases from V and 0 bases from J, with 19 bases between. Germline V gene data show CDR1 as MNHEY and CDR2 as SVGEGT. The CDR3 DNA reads TGTGCCAGCAGTTACGGCGAGGTCCCTCTCGGAGCTAACTATGGCTACACCTTC. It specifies CASSYGEVPLGANYGYTF.

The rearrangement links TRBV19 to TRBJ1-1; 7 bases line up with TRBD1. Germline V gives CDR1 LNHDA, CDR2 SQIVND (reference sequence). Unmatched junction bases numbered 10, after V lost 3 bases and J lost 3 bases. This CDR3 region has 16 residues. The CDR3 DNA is TGTGCCAGTAGTATTTCACAGGGGTATAGAGACACTGAAGCTTTCTTT. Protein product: CASSISQGYRDTEAFF.

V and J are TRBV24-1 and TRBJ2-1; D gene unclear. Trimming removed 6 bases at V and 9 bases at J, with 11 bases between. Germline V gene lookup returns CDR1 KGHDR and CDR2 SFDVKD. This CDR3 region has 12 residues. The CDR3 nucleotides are TGTGCCACCAGTTGGGCTAACGGTGAGCAGTTCTTC. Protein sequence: CATSWANGEQFF.

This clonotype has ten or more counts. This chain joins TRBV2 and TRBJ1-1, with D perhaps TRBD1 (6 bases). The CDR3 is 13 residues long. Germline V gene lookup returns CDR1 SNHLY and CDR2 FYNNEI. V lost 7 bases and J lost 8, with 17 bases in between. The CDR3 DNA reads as TGTGCCAGCACGGTAACAGGGAGAGGGGAAGCTTTCTTT. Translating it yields CASTVTGRGEAFF.

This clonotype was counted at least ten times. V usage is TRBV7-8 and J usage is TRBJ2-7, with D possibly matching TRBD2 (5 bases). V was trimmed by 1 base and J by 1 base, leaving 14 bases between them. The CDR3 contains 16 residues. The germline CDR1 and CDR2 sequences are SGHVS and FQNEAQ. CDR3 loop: CASSLVPSRSSYEQYF. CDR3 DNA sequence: TGTGCCAGCAGCTTAGTCCCTAGCAGGAGTTCCTACGAGCAGTACTTC.